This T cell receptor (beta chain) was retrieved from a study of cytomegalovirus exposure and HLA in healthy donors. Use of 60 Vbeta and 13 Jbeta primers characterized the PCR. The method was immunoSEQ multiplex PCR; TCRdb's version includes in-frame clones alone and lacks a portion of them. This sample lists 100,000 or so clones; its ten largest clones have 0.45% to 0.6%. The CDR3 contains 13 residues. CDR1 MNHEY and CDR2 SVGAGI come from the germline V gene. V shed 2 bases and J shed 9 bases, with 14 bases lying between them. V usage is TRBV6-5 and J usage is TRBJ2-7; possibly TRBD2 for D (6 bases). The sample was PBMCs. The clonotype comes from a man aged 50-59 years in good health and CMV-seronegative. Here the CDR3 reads CASSYGQGGGQYF. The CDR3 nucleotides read TGTGCCAGCAGTTACGGGCAGGGAGGAGGGCAGTACTTC.